The rows below give T cell receptor beta chains drawn from one sample of a study of shared T cell receptors in the human thymus. Measured with immunoSEQ multiplex PCR; TCRdb has only the in-frame clones, and not every one. This table has about 660,000 clones, around 87% appearing once. These same records also appear under a second study, on human thymus T cells.

The sample consisted of thymocytes. The source of these receptors is a boy under two years old with a congenital heart defect. Each CDR3 is given with its conserved first and last residue.

j_gene: TRBJ1-5; len: 16; v_gene: TRBV4-1; CDR3aa: CASSQGSTGRIQPQHF
j_gene: TRBJ2-7; len: 16; v_gene: TRBV5-8; CDR3aa: CASSPTPQGKEYEQYF
j_gene: TRBJ2-7; len: 17; v_gene: TRBV11-2; CDR3aa: CASSLGTVRGQNYEQYF
j_gene: TRBJ2-3; len: 17; v_gene: TRBV4-3; CDR3aa: CASSQGGDRGSTDTQYF
j_gene: TRBJ2-7; len: 14; v_gene: TRBV6-5; CDR3aa: CASSSRQGYGEQYF
j_gene: TRBJ2-2; len: 14; v_gene: TRBV13; CDR3aa: CASSFVGATGELFF
j_gene: TRBJ2-3; len: 15; v_gene: TRBV9; CDR3aa: CASSWRAAGTDTQYF
j_gene: TRBJ2-2; len: 16; v_gene: TRBV6-6; CDR3aa: CASSYFSGRVPGELFF
j_gene: TRBJ2-5; len: 16; v_gene: TRBV4-3; CDR3aa: CASSQDFGGVKETQYF
j_gene: TRBJ2-7; len: 16; v_gene: TRBV28; CDR3aa: CASSPRGQPSSYEQYF
j_gene: TRBJ2-7; len: 15; v_gene: TRBV29-1; CDR3aa: CSVNGLAGYTYEQYF
j_gene: TRBJ2-3; len: 15; v_gene: TRBV4-1; CDR3aa: CASSQDSDSTDTQYF
j_gene: TRBJ2-1; len: 14; v_gene: TRBV6-5; CDR3aa: CASSYGSPNNEQFF
j_gene: TRBJ2-2; len: 14; v_gene: TRBV9; CDR3aa: CASSVDPSGGELFF
j_gene: TRBJ2-7; len: 15; v_gene: TRBV19; CDR3aa: CASSSYRDSGYEQYF
j_gene: TRBJ2-7; len: 15; v_gene: TRBV7-2; CDR3aa: CASSLDSGGPQEQYF
j_gene: TRBJ2-7; len: 15; v_gene: TRBV7-9; CDR3aa: CASSLEINPGYEQYF
j_gene: TRBJ1-1; len: 13; v_gene: TRBV30; CDR3aa: CAWGNRGPTEAFF
j_gene: TRBJ1-1; len: 20; v_gene: TRBV10-3; CDR3aa: CAISESTRGGPPTGHTEAFF
j_gene: TRBJ1-1; len: 15; v_gene: TRBV4-3; CDR3aa: CASSQDRSEGYSAFF
j_gene: TRBJ1-1; len: 13; v_gene: TRBV29-1; CDR3aa: CSVGDRGNTEAFF
j_gene: TRBJ2-5; len: 16; v_gene: TRBV7-2; CDR3aa: CASRGGLAGEEETQYF
j_gene: TRBJ1-1; len: 13; v_gene: TRBV10-2; CDR3aa: CASSELVNTEAFF
j_gene: TRBJ2-3; len: 12; v_gene: TRBV7-2; CDR3aa: CASSCFAGGQYF
j_gene: TRBJ2-3; len: 16; v_gene: TRBV12-5; CDR3aa: CASGLMVGGQADTQYF
j_gene: TRBJ2-7; len: 17; v_gene: TRBV2; CDR3aa: CASTMDRVAVGSYEQYF
j_gene: TRBJ2-1; len: 17; v_gene: TRBV5-4; CDR3aa: CASSNRLAGETYNEQFF
j_gene: TRBJ2-3; len: 13; v_gene: TRBV5-4; CDR3aa: CASSLVGTDTQYF
j_gene: TRBJ1-2; len: 14; v_gene: TRBV19; CDR3aa: CASSIQAGDYGYTF
j_gene: TRBJ1-5; len: 14; v_gene: TRBV4-2; CDR3aa: CASSHGTGGQPQHF
j_gene: TRBJ2-2; len: 16; v_gene: TRBV6-6; CDR3aa: CASSYLGGRAAGELFF
j_gene: TRBJ2-2; len: 14; v_gene: TRBV7-7; CDR3aa: CASSLVSGTGELFF
j_gene: TRBJ2-3; len: 14; v_gene: TRBV7-6; CDR3aa: CASSLGGPRDTQYF
j_gene: TRBJ2-3; len: 13; v_gene: TRBV28; CDR3aa: CASSTHRVDTQYF
j_gene: TRBJ1-2; len: 16; v_gene: TRBV4-1; CDR3aa: CASSQSRQEANYGYTF
j_gene: TRBJ2-2; len: 18; v_gene: TRBV7-9; CDR3aa: CASSQPGQGQLRTGELFF
j_gene: TRBJ2-3; len: 16; v_gene: TRBV6-4; CDR3aa: CASSPLAPSKYDTQYF
j_gene: TRBJ1-2; len: 14; v_gene: TRBV11-2; CDR3aa: CASTQQGRIYGYTF
j_gene: TRBJ2-3; len: 18; v_gene: TRBV9; CDR3aa: CASSVGRGGAVPSDTQYF
j_gene: TRBJ1-1; len: 13; v_gene: TRBV6-5; CDR3aa: CASSEKRQGAAFF
j_gene: TRBJ2-5; len: 11; v_gene: TRBV5-1; CDR3aa: CASSSDSTQYF
j_gene: TRBJ1-1; len: 11; v_gene: TRBV20-1; CDR3aa: CSVTGGTEAFF
j_gene: TRBJ1-1; len: 15; v_gene: TRBV28; CDR3aa: CASGNTYRDPTEAFF